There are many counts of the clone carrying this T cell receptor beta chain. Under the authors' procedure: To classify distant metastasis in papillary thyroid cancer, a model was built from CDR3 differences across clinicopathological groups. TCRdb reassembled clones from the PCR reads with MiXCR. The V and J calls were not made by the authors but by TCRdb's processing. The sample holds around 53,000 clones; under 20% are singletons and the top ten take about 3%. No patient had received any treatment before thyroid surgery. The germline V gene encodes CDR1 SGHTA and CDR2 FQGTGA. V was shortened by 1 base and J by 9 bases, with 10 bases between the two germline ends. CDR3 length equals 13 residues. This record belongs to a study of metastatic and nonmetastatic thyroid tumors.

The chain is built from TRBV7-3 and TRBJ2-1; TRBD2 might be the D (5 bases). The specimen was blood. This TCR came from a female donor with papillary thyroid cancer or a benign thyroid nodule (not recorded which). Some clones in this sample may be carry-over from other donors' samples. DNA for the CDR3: TGTGCCAGCAGCTTAATAGAGGGCGTTGAGCAGTTCTTC. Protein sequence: CASSLIEGVEQFF.